Sequencing of this TCR beta chain was carried out in a study of blood T cell repertoires in COVID-19. Study-level information: Acute and convalescent COVID-19 specimens originated in the United States, Italy and Spain. PBMCs, B-cell-depleted T cells, or T cells were the source of the cDNA or gDNA that made up the material.

Authors' methods: The assay estimated nucleated cells by amplifying reference gene primers. Using immunoSEQ multiplex PCR, the repertoire was profiled, and TCRdb retains in-frame clones only, with some absent. The V and J calls and clone size come from that table; D and trimming were worked out from the DNA. The table has around 140,000 clones, roughly 88% seen once. Germline V CDR1 and CDR2: SGHTA, FQGNSA. CDR3 size: 15 residues. Trimming removed 0 bases at V and 8 bases at J, with 16 bases between. This TCR derives from a woman between 55 and 75 years old with acute or convalescent COVID-19. The chain combines TRBV7-2 with TRBJ1-2; D gene unclear. The specimen was peripheral blood. CDR3 protein: CASSLAAEGGLGYTF. The DNA of the CDR3 is TGTGCCAGCAGCTTAGCGGCGGAGGGCGGTCTGGGCTACACCTTC.